Each of the 29 T cell receptor beta chains below was sequenced from the same sample in a study of naive and memory T cell subsets. Four PCR rounds used nested alpha and beta constant region primers plus the SP2 primer. In TCRdb, the UMI-ligation and nested PCR reads were re-called with MiXCR into one record per CDR3 protein. The sample has 25,000 to 30,000 distinct CDR3 sequences; roughly 5.5% are singletons. The library had UMIs added by 3' ligation of an oligonucleotide to TCR cDNA. The sample was blood. These receptors came from an adult in good health.

Many counts were recorded for this clonotype. This chain joins TRBV7-3 and TRBJ2-2; D not resolved. Germline CDR1 SGHTA, CDR2 FQGTGA. Trimming removed 5 bases at V and 4 bases at J, with 17 bases between. The CDR3 has 16 amino acids. For the CDR3, the DNA is TGTGCCAGCAGCGAAACGGGCCGACCGGGCACCGGGGAGCTGTTTTTT. Its translation is CASSETGRPGTGELFF.

This clonotype was seen ten or more times. The rearrangement uses TRBV7-9 and TRBJ1-1; D not certain. CDR3 length: 12 amino acids. Trimming cost V 3 bases and J 1 base, with 3 bases left between them. The V gene's germline CDR1 is SEHNR and CDR2 FQNEAQ (reference sequence). This chain's CDR3 is CASSFQNTEAFF. CDR3 coding DNA: TGTGCCAGCAGCTTCCAGAACACTGAAGCTTTCTTT.

The sample holds many counts of this clonotype. J is TRBJ2-5 and V is TRBV15; 8 positions match TRBD2. There are 15 residues in the CDR3. CDR1 LNHNV and CDR2 YYDKDF come from the germline V gene (reference sequence). V shed 2 bases, J shed 0 bases, and the junction held 2 bases outside the gene matches. For the CDR3, the DNA is TGTGCCACCAGCAGAATAGCGGGACACCAAGAGACCCAGTACTTC. Protein: CATSRIAGHQETQYF.

This clonotype has ten or more counts. The chain joins TRBV5-1 to TRBJ1-1; D remains ambiguous. Deletions cut 0 bases from V and 3 bases from J, with 9 bases between. The CDR3 loop spans 14 amino acids. Germline CDR1 and CDR2: SGHRS and YFSETQ. The CDR3 region has the DNA TGCGCCAGCAGCTTGGATAGGGCTGACACTGAAGCTTTCTTT. It translates to CASSLDRADTEAFF.

This clonotype was detected many times. V is TRBV3-1 and J is TRBJ2-2; TRBD2 matches 7 bases. The CDR3 extends over 15 amino acids. Per germline, CDR1 LGHDT and CDR2 YNNKEL (reference sequence). V lost 0 bases, J lost 7 bases, and 5 bases stayed unmatched. The CDR3 region has the DNA TGTGCCAGCAGCCAAGATACACTAGCGCGCGGGGAGCTGTTTTTT. Residues: CASSQDTLARGELFF.

This chain joins TRBV11-3 and TRBJ2-1; D gene unclear. The CDR3 runs 16 residues. The germline CDR1 and CDR2 sequences are SGHNT and YENEEA. V shed 2 bases and J shed 6 bases, with 17 bases lying between them. This CDR3 is CASSLYPPGQSNEQFF. CDR3 DNA sequence: TGTGCCAGCAGCTTATATCCGCCGGGTCAGAGCAATGAGCAGTTCTTC.

This clonotype was picked up many times. The gene calls are TRBV29-1 and TRBJ1-5; 11 bases are a match to TRBD1. This CDR3 comprises 14 residues. With 5 bases clipped from V and 6 bases from J, the junction kept 6 bases outside the gene matches. Germline V CDR1 and CDR2: SQVTM, ANQGSEA. The CDR3 reads CSVRTGGTGQPQHF. CDR3 in DNA: TGCAGCGTTCGGACAGGGGGCACCGGTCAGCCCCAGCATTTT.

This clonotype was detected ten times or more. This sequence joins TRBV5-6 and TRBJ2-7; D gene uncertain. Germline V gives CDR1 SGHDT, CDR2 YYEEEE. V lost 3 bases and J 3 bases, leaving 13 bases between the germline ends. This CDR3 is 14 amino acids long. CDR3 sequence: CASSYTTANYEQYF. CDR3 coding DNA: TGTGCCAGCAGCTACACTACTGCAAACTACGAGCAGTACTTC.

Many counts were recorded for this clonotype. This sequence joins TRBV7-6 and TRBJ2-2, with D tentatively TRBD2 (6 bases). Deletions cut 3 bases from V and 7 bases from J, with 12 bases between. Germline V gene lookup returns CDR1 SGHVS and CDR2 FNYEAQ. CDR3 length equals 14 residues. CDR3 sequence: CASSFGGGDGELFF. Here the CDR3 DNA reads TGTGCCAGCAGCTTTGGCGGAGGGGACGGGGAGCTGTTTTTT.

This clonotype has ten or more counts. The chain recombines TRBV5-6 with TRBJ2-1; a weak D match, TRBD2 (5 bases). V lost 2 bases to trimming and J lost 4 bases, with 13 bases between them. This CDR3 has 15 amino acids. The V gene's germline CDR1 is SGHDT and CDR2 YYEEEE. The CDR3 region is CASSFRRPVYNEQFF. The CDR3 DNA follows: TGTGCCAGCAGCTTCCGGAGGCCCGTTTACAATGAGCAGTTCTTC. Full variable domain (outside the CDR3, taken from reference TRBV5-6 and TRBJ2-1): DAGVTQSPTHLIKTRGQQVTLRCSPKSGHDTVSWYQQALGQGPQFIFQYYEEEERQRGNFPDRFSGHQFPNYSSELNVNALLLGDSALYLCASSFRRPVYNEQFFGPGTRLTVL.

Notes on this clonotype: This may come from a read error, since a much larger clone is one base off. The chain employs TRBV11-2 and TRBJ2-7, with unresolved D. Germline loops: CDR1 SGHAT, CDR2 FQNNGV. V lost 2 bases, J lost 3 bases, and 14 bases lay in between. The CDR3 has 15 amino acids. The CDR3 loop is CASSLFKASSYEQYF. Written as DNA, the CDR3 is TGTGCCAGCAGCTTATTTAAAGCTAGTAGCTACGAGCAGTACTTC.

This clonotype was counted at least ten times. The chain couples TRBV10-3 to TRBJ2-7; D is possibly TRBD2 (5 bases). The CDR3 contains 15 residues. The V gene lost 0 bases and the J gene lost 1 base, with 10 bases spanning the gap. Germline CDR1 and CDR2: ENHRY and SYGVKD. The CDR3 nucleotides read TGTGCCATCAGTGAGTCGGCGGGCGCATCCTACGAGCAGTACTTC. As protein: CAISESAGASYEQYF.

V gene TRBV7-9 combines with J gene TRBJ2-3, with 14 bases identical to TRBD2. Germline V lookup: CDR1 SEHNR, CDR2 FQNEAQ (reference sequence). V lost 5 bases, J lost 0 bases, and 7 bases stayed unmatched. The CDR3 runs to 18 residues. CDR3 coding DNA: TGTGCCAGCAGCGCCGGGACTAGCGGGAGCCGAAGCACAGATACGCAGTATTTT. Residues: CASSAGTSGSRSTDTQYF.

This clonotype showed up just a few times. The chain has TRBV6-2 or TRBV6-3 and TRBJ2-7, with 12 nucleotides matching TRBD2. Trimming took 2 bases from V and 5 from J; bases not matched to a gene: 1. The CDR3 totals 14 residues. Germline V gene sequence: CDR1 MNHEY, CDR2 SVGEGT. The CDR3 DNA sequence: TGTGCCAGCAGTTACGGACTAGCGGGGAACGAGCAGTACTTC. Protein: CASSYGLAGNEQYF.

Relative to its sample, this clonotype is medium-sized (0.01 to 0.1%). CDR3: CASSTDPSGHEQYF. CDR3 DNA sequence: TGTGCCAGCAGTACAGACCCCAGCGGCCACGAGCAGTACTTC. This chain joins TRBV27 and TRBJ2-7; D might be TRBD2 (5 bases). In germline, CDR1 is MNHEY, CDR2 SMNVEV (reference sequence). CDR3 size: 14 residues. Trimming left V 5 bases short and J 5 bases short, with 16 bases between.

Within the sample, this clonotype is medium-sized. The chain employs TRBV27 and TRBJ1-5; D uncertain. Germline V gene data show CDR1 as MNHEY and CDR2 as SMNVEV (reference sequence). This CDR3 has 15 residues. The ends were cut back, 2 bases at V and 0 bases at J, with 8 bases in the middle. CDR3 in DNA: TGTGCCAGCAGTTTAGCACGGTATAGCAATCAGCCCCAGCATTTT. This sequence encodes CASSLARYSNQPQHF.

This clonotype showed up many times. CDR3 residues: CASSYSPGASYNEQFF. CDR3 bases: TGTGCCAGCAGTTACTCGCCGGGAGCGTCCTACAATGAGCAGTTCTTC. The chain recombines TRBV6-5 with TRBJ2-1; weak D call: TRBD2 (6 bases). CDR1 and CDR2 from the germline V gene are MNHEY and SVGAGI. V lost 0 bases and J lost 1, with 10 bases in between. This CDR3 contains 16 residues.

This clonotype was seen ten or more times. The J gene is TRBJ2-2, the V gene TRBV2, with 7 bases fitting TRBD1. V was clipped by 6 bases and J by 8 bases; unmatched bases: 6. Germline CDR1 reads SNHLY; CDR2 reads FYNNEI. The CDR3 has 13 residues. The CDR3 coding sequence is TGTGCCAGCAGCCCCGACAGGGAGGGGGAGCTGTTTTTT. Protein product: CASSPDREGELFF.

This clonotype was counted many times. The CDR3 loop is CASSLRGSSGRAGNIQYF. The CDR3 DNA reads as TGTGCCAGCAGTTTAAGGGGGAGTAGCGGGAGGGCCGGGAACATTCAGTACTTC. The chain uses TRBV12-3 or TRBV12-4 and TRBJ2-4; 11 bases align to TRBD2. The V segment lost 2 bases and the J segment 7 bases; nucleotides outside the gene matches: 13. The CDR3 has 18 residues.

In its sample, this clonotype was seen many times. The V gene is TRBV4-1, the J gene TRBJ1-2, with a tentative D call TRBD1 (5 bases). The CDR3 runs to 15 residues. Germline lookup yields CDR1 MGHRA and CDR2 YSYEKL. V was shortened by 0 bases and J by 5 bases, with 13 bases between the two germline ends. CDR3 DNA sequence: TGCGCCAGCAGCCAAGAATCCGGGGACGGGTATGGCTACACCTTC. Amino acid sequence: CASSQESGDGYGYTF.

This clonotype was picked up many times. The rearrangement links TRBV29-1 to TRBJ1-5; D gene unclear. V lost 4 bases to trimming and J lost 4 bases, with 11 bases between them. Germline CDR1 SQVTM, CDR2 ANQGSEA. CDR3 length: 13 residues. The CDR3 nucleotides are TGCAGCGTTGGGGGTAATGGGAATCAGCCCCAGCATTTT. It is translated as CSVGGNGNQPQHF.

In this sample, this clonotype turned up many times. This rearrangement joins TRBV5-1 to TRBJ2-5; D might be TRBD1 or TRBD2, each matching 5 bases. Germline assignment: CDR1 SGHRS and CDR2 YFSETQ. Trimming stripped 1 base from V and 5 bases from J, with 21 bases between. The CDR3 contains 17 residues. This CDR3 reads CASSLTGQGAFRETQYF. The CDR3, as DNA: TGCGCCAGCAGCTTGACGGGGCAGGGAGCGTTCCGGGAGACCCAGTACTTC.

This clonotype was picked up many times. The chain employs TRBV20-1 and TRBJ1-4; D may be TRBD1 (6 bases). Between the trimmed V and J ends, which lost 5 bases and 7 bases, there was a span of 14 bases. The CDR3 has 13 amino acids. Germline CDR1 DFQATT, CDR2 SNEGSKA (reference sequence). CDR3 nucleotide sequence: TGCAGTGCTCCACAGGGTTGGGGTGAAAAACTGTTTTTT. It encodes CSAPQGWGEKLFF.

There are a few counts of this clonotype. The rearrangement links TRBV2 to TRBJ2-7, with D uncertain. V was trimmed by 7 bases and J by 2 bases, leaving 12 bases between them. The CDR3 sequence is 13 residues long. CDR1 and CDR2 from the germline V gene are SNHLY and FYNNEI. CDR3 sequence reads: CASNTGYPYEQYF. The CDR3 bases are TGTGCCAGCAATACCGGGTATCCCTACGAGCAGTACTTC.

This clonotype has at least ten counts. In DNA form, the CDR3 reads TGTGCCGTCCAGGGGGAGCCCTACAATGAGCAGTTCTTC. Protein sequence: CAVQGEPYNEQFF. The chain uses TRBV10-3 and TRBJ2-1; the match to TRBD1 covers 7 bases. The CDR3 sequence is 13 residues long. Germline CDR1 ENHRY, CDR2 SYGVKD. With 11 bases clipped from V and 2 bases from J, the junction kept 6 bases outside the gene matches.

This clonotype was counted at least ten times. The chain carries TRBV9 and TRBJ2-7; the D gene is possibly TRBD1 (6 bases). CDR1 is SGDLS and CDR2 is YYNGEE in the germline V gene. This CDR3 has 14 amino acids. The germline V and J ends were trimmed by 1 base and 7 bases, with 15 bases remaining between them. CDR3 bases: TGTGCCAGCAGCGTAACAGGGTCCAGTTGGGAGCAGTACTTC. It encodes CASSVTGSSWEQYF.

The table lists this clonotype with a few counts. The rearrangement links TRBV5-1 to TRBJ1-1; unclear D gene. Trimming left V 0 bases short and J 0 bases short, with 6 bases between. CDR3 length: 14 amino acids. CDR1 is SGHRS and CDR2 is YFSETQ in the germline V gene. The CDR3 sequence: CASSLVTMNTEAFF. Here the CDR3 DNA reads TGCGCCAGCAGCTTGGTAACGATGAACACTGAAGCTTTCTTT.

V is TRBV20-1 and J is TRBJ1-2; D uncertain. CDR3 length: 12 amino acids. Between the trimmed V and J ends, which lost 0 bases and 8 bases, there was a span of 10 bases. The germline V gene encodes CDR1 DFQATT and CDR2 SNEGSKA (reference sequence). The DNA for the CDR3 is TGCAGTGCTAGAGATCTCGGAAGGGGCTACACCTTC. Translation: CSARDLGRGYTF.

There are many counts of this clonotype. The gene calls are TRBV6-5 and TRBJ2-7; tentatively, D is TRBD2 (6 bases). V was clipped by 0 bases and J by 2 bases, with 14 bases between them. Germline V lookup: CDR1 MNHEY, CDR2 SVGAGI. There are 16 residues in the CDR3. The CDR3 sequence: CASSYSTGSGTYEQYF. Written as DNA, the CDR3 is TGTGCCAGCAGTTACTCGACGGGTAGCGGCACCTACGAGCAGTACTTC.